The 6 T cell receptor beta chains listed next were all sequenced from one sample in a study of a mutant IDH1 vaccine in newly diagnosed glioma. The time point is: week 47, end of study. One vaccine dose held 300 ug of mutant IDH1 20-mer peptide and came with topical imiquimod. TCRdb's copy holds only in-frame clones and misses some; the assay was immunoSEQ multiplex PCR. The sample lists some 87,000 clones, approximately 75% occurring once. These receptors have no known antigen. The starting material was PBMCs, obtained from a glioma patient whose treatment included an IDH1 peptide vaccine. Source of these receptors: a man aged 35-49 years with glioma.

Only one count was recorded for this clone. CDR3 nucleotides: TGTGCCAGCACCACCCGAGTCCACACGACCGGGTGGGGTGGGGCCAACGTCCTGACTTTC. Amino acid sequence: CASTTRVHTTGWGGANVLTF. This chain joins TRBV27 and TRBJ2-6; D call uncertain. CDR3 length: 20 amino acids. The germline V and J ends were trimmed by 7 bases and 3 bases, with 28 bases remaining between them. The germline V gene has CDR1 MNHEY and CDR2 SMNVEV (reference sequence).

V is TRBV5-6 and J is TRBJ2-1, with TRBD2 matching 7 bases. Germline V CDR1 and CDR2: SGHDT, YYEEEE. Trimming at V came to 4 bases and at J to 6 bases, leaving 10 bases not matched to a gene. The length of the CDR3 is 15 residues. CDR3 in amino acids: CASSRLAGWANEQFF. The CDR3 region has the DNA TGTGCCAGCAGCCGATTAGCGGGTTGGGCCAATGAGCAGTTCTTC.

The chain is built from TRBV5-1 and TRBJ2-3; 12 bases map to TRBD2. The V gene end was trimmed by 0 bases and the J gene end by 1 base; junction bases not matched to a gene: 6. In germline, CDR1 is SGHRS, CDR2 YFSETQ. The length of the CDR3 is 18 residues. CDR3 DNA: TGCGCCAGCAGCTTGGCTAGCGGGAGGGCCGGCCGCACAGATACGCAGTATTTT. Protein: CASSLASGRAGRTDTQYF.

This clone was picked up a small number of times. This chain uses TRBV29-1 with TRBJ2-1; TRBD1 might be the D (6 bases). V lost 2 bases and J 2 bases, leaving 16 bases between the germline ends. Per the germline V gene, CDR1 is SQVTM and CDR2 is ANQGSEA. The CDR3 is 16 residues long. The CDR3, as DNA: TGCAGCGTTGAACCGGACAGTAGGAAGACCTACAATGAGCAGTTCTTC. It is translated as CSVEPDSRKTYNEQFF.

The chain employs TRBV5-4 and TRBJ2-2; 10 bases agree with TRBD1. The germline CDR1 and CDR2 sequences are SGHNT and YYREEE (reference sequence). The ends lost 4 bases at V and 5 bases at J; junction bases unmatched: 5. The CDR3 loop spans 15 amino acids. CDR3 sequence reads: CASSHDRGLTGELFF. The CDR3 coding sequence is TGTGCCAGCAGCCACGACAGGGGGCTTACCGGGGAGCTGTTTTTT.

The chain recombines TRBV29-1 with TRBJ2-1; 10 bases line up with TRBD2. The CDR3 has 15 amino acids. CDR1 SQVTM and CDR2 ANQGSEA come from the germline V gene. Trimming at V came to 6 bases and at J to 4 bases, leaving 9 bases not matched to a gene. DNA for the CDR3: TGCAGCGTCCACCAGAGGACTAGCGGATACAATGAGCAGTTCTTC. This codes for CSVHQRTSGYNEQFF.